One and the same sample provided the 16 T cell receptor beta chains below, sequenced in a study of blood T cells in healthy people across ages. Primers used in a second PCR of about 6 to 11 cycles were a sample-barcoded 5' primer and a J-beta primer mix. TCRdb re-derived calls from the 5' RACE reads in MiXCR, one entry per CDR3 protein. The sample carries around 1.5 million distinct CDR3 sequences, around 36% recorded once. Source material: blood. The receptors come from a woman aged 30 to 39 in good health.

This chain joins TRBV7-9 and TRBJ2-1; 7 positions match TRBD1. CDR1 and CDR2 (germline): SEHNR, FQNEAQ (reference sequence). V shed 5 bases and J 8 bases; nucleotides not matched to a gene: 6. There are 13 residues in the CDR3. CDR3: CASSPITGDEQFF. The CDR3 region has the DNA TGTGCCAGCAGCCCGATCACAGGGGATGAGCAGTTCTTC.

The chain links TRBV6-1 to TRBJ1-2, with D possibly matching TRBD1 (5 bases). Germline V lookup: CDR1 MNHNS, CDR2 SASEGT. V dropped 1 base and J dropped 7 bases, with 16 bases sitting between them. CDR3 length equals 15 residues. Here the CDR3 reads CASSEVGRDDCGYTF. The CDR3 DNA reads as TGTGCCAGCAGTGAAGTTGGCCGGGACGACTGTGGCTACACCTTC.

Details on this clonotype: This could be a read error, since a much larger clone is one nucleotide away. The genes are TRBV20-1 and TRBJ2-5; D is uncertain. The CDR3 extends over 11 amino acids. Per germline, CDR1 DFQATT and CDR2 SNEGSKA (reference sequence). The CDR3, as DNA: TGCAGTGCTAGCCACCAAGAGACCCGGTACTTC. Translation gives CSASHQETRYF.

This clonotype appeared a few times. This sequence joins TRBV6-2 or TRBV6-3 and TRBJ2-1; 8 positions agree with TRBD2. The CDR3 has 16 amino acids. With V trimmed by 6 bases and J by 7 bases, 14 bases remained unmatched. Germline V gene sequence: CDR1 MNHEY, CDR2 SVGEGT. CDR3 sequence reads: CASSASGGGFWNEQFF. The CDR3 DNA sequence: TGTGCCAGCAGCGCCTCGGGCGGGGGGTTTTGGAATGAGCAGTTCTTC.

V and J are TRBV15 and TRBJ2-3; 9 nucleotides agree with TRBD2. CDR3 length: 16 residues. V shed 0 bases, J shed 6 bases, and the junction held 7 bases outside the gene matches. Germline CDR1 is LNHNV and CDR2 is YYDKDF (reference sequence). In nucleotides, the CDR3 is TGTGCCACCAGCAGAGATCGAGGCGGGAGGGTTGATACGCAGTATTTT. It encodes CATSRDRGGRVDTQYF. The full variable domain, with the rest looked up from reference TRBV15 and TRBJ2-3, is DAMVIQNPRYQVTQFGKPVTLSCSQTLNHNVMYWYQQKSSQAPKLLFHYYDKDFNNEADTPDNFQSRRPNTSFCFLDIRSPGLGDTAMYLCATSRDRGGRVDTQYFGPGTRLTVL.

This chain links TRBV2 with TRBJ2-3; 8 bases line up with TRBD2. The J segment lost 4 bases and the V segment lost 3 bases, leaving 6 bases of the junction unmatched. The CDR3 has 15 residues. Germline V CDR1 and CDR2: SNHLY, FYNNEI. CDR3 protein: CASSDEGLVADTQYF. DNA of the CDR3: TGTGCCAGCAGTGACGAGGGACTAGTGGCAGATACGCAGTATTTT.

This clonotype was found a few times. The chain couples TRBV12-3 or TRBV12-4 to TRBJ2-7; 13 bases map to TRBD2. V gave up 6 bases and J gave up 5 bases; unmatched junction bases: 7. This CDR3 spans 15 amino acids. The CDR3: CASSSRTSGSNEQYF. The CDR3 nucleotides are TGTGCCAGCAGCTCTAGGACTAGCGGGAGTAACGAGCAGTACTTC.

J is TRBJ2-3 and V is TRBV20-1; the D gene is possibly TRBD1 (6 bases). Trimming stripped 1 base from V and 4 bases from J, with 12 bases between. The CDR3 consists of 14 residues. The germline gives CDR1 DFQATT, CDR2 SNEGSKA (reference sequence). The CDR3 DNA reads as TGCAGTGCTAGAGCGACAGGATTCGCAGATACGCAGTATTTT. Its translation: CSARATGFADTQYF.

Many counts were recorded for this clonotype. The chain combines TRBV29-1 with TRBJ2-7; 7 bases are shared with TRBD1. After removal of 5 bases from V and 0 bases from J, the junction contained 4 bases not matched to a gene. In germline, CDR1 is SQVTM, CDR2 ANQGSEA. CDR3 length equals 13 residues. CDR3 region: CSVKTGSSYEQYF. The CDR3 nucleotides read TGCAGCGTTAAGACAGGGAGCTCCTACGAGCAGTACTTC.

This clonotype was detected only a few times. The chain combines TRBV25-1 with TRBJ2-1, with D possibly being TRBD2 (6 bases). Germline assignment: CDR1 MGHDK and CDR2 SYGVNS. The ends were cut back, 4 bases at V and 9 bases at J, with 19 bases in the middle. The CDR3 sequence is 15 residues long. CDR3 bases: TGTGCCAGCAGTGCGGCAGGAGGGGCTGGTCTTGAGCAGTTCTTC. It translates to CASSAAGGAGLEQFF.

DNA of the CDR3: TGTGCCAGCAGCTCCGACGATTTTCGGGGCACAGATACGCAGTATTTT. Amino acids: CASSSDDFRGTDTQYF. The chain employs TRBV7-6 and TRBJ2-3; D unclear. Germline CDR1 and CDR2: SGHVS and FNYEAQ. The CDR3 spans 16 residues. V dropped 4 bases and J dropped 1 base, with 15 bases sitting between them.

The rearrangement joins TRBV7-9 to TRBJ1-4; 7 positions agree with TRBD1. With V trimmed by 5 bases and J by 3 bases, 12 bases remained unmatched. Looked up from germline, CDR1 is SEHNR and CDR2 is FQNEAQ (reference sequence). The CDR3 is made up of 17 amino acids. The CDR3 bases are TGTGCCAGCAGCAAGGCAGAATCGACAGGGCCTAATGAAAAACTGTTTTTT. Protein: CASSKAESTGPNEKLFF.

Concerning this clonotype itself: One junction end disagrees with the germline gene, perhaps due to a read error. CDR3 nucleotides: TGTGCCAGCAGCTACAGGGAGTGGGAGACCCGGTACTTC. Translation: CASSYREWETRYF. The chain is built from TRBV7-9 and TRBJ2-5; weak D call: TRBD1 (6 bases). Germline V gives CDR1 SEHNR, CDR2 FQNEAQ (reference sequence). The CDR3 consists of 13 residues.

This clonotype was recorded a few times. The chain couples TRBV20-1 to TRBJ2-1; 7 nucleotides line up with TRBD1. Trimming at V came to 3 bases and at J to 11 bases, leaving 10 bases not matched to a gene. The CDR3 runs to 13 residues. Germline CDR1 DFQATT, CDR2 SNEGSKA (reference sequence). Here the CDR3 reads CSASKGQLRQQFF. The CDR3 DNA sequence: TGCAGTGCTAGTAAGGGACAGCTGAGGCAGCAGTTCTTC.

The genes are TRBV9 and TRBJ2-4; D not resolved. The J call is uncertain, as TRBJ2-7 better fits the DNA end. Germline lookup yields CDR1 SGDLS and CDR2 YYNGEE. The CDR3 spans 14 residues. The DNA of the CDR3 is TGTGCCAGCAGCGAGACCCCCACCTCCTACGAGCAGTACTTC. Amino acids: CASSETPTSYEQYF.

V and J are TRBV28 and TRBJ2-3, with a weak D call TRBD2 (6 bases). The CDR3 is made up of 17 amino acids. The germline V and J ends were trimmed by 4 bases and 0 bases, with 17 bases remaining between them. Germline V CDR1 and CDR2: MDHEN, SYDVKM. CDR3 bases: TGTGCCAGCAGTTCGCCTTTGGAGGGGTCTAGCACAGATACGCAGTATTTT. Amino acids: CASSSPLEGSSTDTQYF.